A single sample gave rise to the 11 T cell receptor beta chains below, sequenced in a study of blood T cells in healthy people across ages. Alongside a J-beta primer mix, a sample-barcoded 5' primer served in a second PCR lasting about 7 to 12 cycles. TCRdb redid the calling of the 5' RACE reads with MiXCR, one entry per CDR3 protein. The sample includes more than 700,000 distinct CDR3 sequences, around half of them seen just once. The sequenced sample consisted of blood. These TCRs come from an older man in good health.

This clonotype was detected only a few times. This chain joins TRBV18 and TRBJ2-1; D remains unclear. CDR3 length: 17 residues. Per the germline V gene, CDR1 is KGHSH and CDR2 is LQKENI. Trimming took off 1 base at V and 0 bases at J, with 13 bases between the two ends. The CDR3 reads CASSPRPSRSSYNEQFF. CDR3 coding DNA: TGTGCCAGCTCACCACGGCCCAGCCGAAGCTCCTACAATGAGCAGTTCTTC.

The rearrangement uses TRBV4-1 and TRBJ2-3; 9 bases fit TRBD1. This CDR3 contains 15 residues. Trimming took 3 bases from V and 4 from J; bases not matched to a gene: 5. CDR1 is MGHRA, CDR2 YSYEKL, per germline. CDR3 protein: CASSQERQGADTQYF. The CDR3 DNA is TGCGCCAGCAGCCAGGAAAGACAGGGGGCAGATACGCAGTATTTT.

This sequence joins TRBV4-3 and TRBJ2-7; D might be TRBD1 (8 bases). The DNA matches TRBJ2-4 better at its end, which makes the J call doubtful. Germline V gene lookup returns CDR1 LGHNA and CDR2 YSLEER. This CDR3 is 16 amino acids long. The CDR3 DNA is TGCGCCAGCAGCCAACGGACAGGGAGGGCCCAAAACATTCAGTACTTC. Its protein product is CASSQRTGRAQNIQYF.

CDR3 sequence: CASSQEQSTGELFF. The CDR3 DNA follows: TGTGCCAGCAGCCAAGAGCAGTCGACCGGGGAGCTGTTTTTT. The chain uses TRBV3-1 and TRBJ2-2; no reliable D call. Trimming shortened V by 0 bases and J by 5 bases, and 7 bases separated the two germline ends. The CDR3 is 14 residues long. Germline CDR1 reads LGHDT; CDR2 reads YNNKEL (reference sequence).

This sequence joins TRBV7-2 and TRBJ2-2; possible D gene TRBD2, 5 bases. CDR3 size: 15 residues. V lost 5 bases and J lost 5, with 15 bases in between. CDR1 and CDR2 (germline): SGHTA, FQGNSA. The CDR3 is CASSQVGVVTGELFF. CDR3 coding DNA: TGTGCCAGCAGCCAAGTGGGAGTGGTGACCGGGGAGCTGTTTTTT.

CDR3 DNA sequence: TGTGCCAGCCGTTGGATCCGGGACAGGGGAGGCTACACCTTC. Encoded protein: CASRWIRDRGGYTF. This chain connects TRBV28 to TRBJ1-2, with TRBD1 identical over 10 bases. Trimming took 8 bases from V and 8 from J; bases not matched to a gene: 11. The germline V gene encodes CDR1 MDHEN and CDR2 SYDVKM. This CDR3 is 14 amino acids long.

This clonotype was counted a single time. The CDR3, as DNA: TGTGCCAGCAGCATACTAGGGGTCGATGAGCAGTTCTTC. Protein: CASSILGVDEQFF. The V call is TRBV7-3, the J call TRBJ2-1, with D perhaps TRBD1 or TRBD2 (5 bases each). Trimming cost V 5 bases and J 8 bases, with 13 bases left between them. The CDR3 consists of 13 residues. CDR1 is SGHTA, CDR2 FQGTGA, per germline. Complete variable domain (other parts from reference TRBV7-3 and TRBJ2-1): GAGVSQTPSNKVTEKGKYVELRCDPISGHTALYWYRQSLGQGPEFLIYFQGTGAADDSGLPNDRFFAVRPEGSVSTLKIQRTERGDSAVYLCASSILGVDEQFFGPGTRLTVL.

The chain has TRBV11-2 and TRBJ1-3; D remains ambiguous. The CDR3 sequence is 14 residues long. From germline, CDR1 is SGHAT and CDR2 FQNNGV. Trimming took 0 bases from V and 10 from J, leaving 13 bases between them. CDR3 sequence: CASSLESSGSTIYF. As DNA, the CDR3 is TGTGCCAGCAGCTTAGAGAGTTCGGGTTCGACCATATATTTT.

This clonotype was counted at least ten times. This rearrangement joins TRBV29-1 to TRBJ2-7, with 9 positions matching TRBD1. CDR1 and CDR2 (germline): SQVTM, ANQGSEA. The CDR3 contains 14 residues. After removal of 0 bases from V and 7 bases from J, the junction contained 7 bases not matched to a gene. The CDR3 region is CSVEDGGQGREQYF. The CDR3 nucleotides are TGCAGCGTTGAAGATGGGGGACAGGGTCGTGAGCAGTACTTC.

This clonotype was found a few times. The CDR3 coding sequence is TGTGCCAGCAGCCCGACGGGAGTGGATGGCTACACCTTC. Its protein is CASSPTGVDGYTF. This chain joins TRBV5-6 and TRBJ1-2, with unresolved D. V was clipped by 4 bases and J by 6 bases, with 13 bases between them. Germline CDR1 and CDR2: SGHDT and YYEEEE. The CDR3 is 13 residues long. Complete variable domain (other parts from reference TRBV5-6 and TRBJ1-2): DAGVTQSPTHLIKTRGQQVTLRCSPKSGHDTVSWYQQALGQGPQFIFQYYEEEERQRGNFPDRFSGHQFPNYSSELNVNALLLGDSALYLCASSPTGVDGYTFGSGTRLTVV.

Turning to this clonotype: Being one base from a much bigger clone, this may be a read error. This sequence joins TRBV14 and TRBJ2-3, with TRBD1 as a possible D gene (5 bases). Germline V gives CDR1 SGHDN, CDR2 FVKESK. The CDR3 loop spans 15 amino acids. DNA for the CDR3: TGTGCCAGCAGCAAGGGGATAATTACCACAAATACGCAGTATTTT. It yields the protein CASSKGIITTNTQYF.